These 27 T cell receptor beta chains came from one sample sequenced in a study of blood T cell repertoires in COVID-19 (TCRdb year 2020). The library came from the immunoSEQ multiplex PCR assay. Entries here come from immuneACCESS through TCRdb and include only in-frame sequences with V and J called. Some clones fail to appear in such tables; in the studies checked, an unresolved V gene covers under half of the shortfall, and the cause of the remainder is unknown. The sample contains about 260,000 clones, around 87% of them found a single time. The ten largest clonotypes hold approximately 1.5% of the sample. The specimen was peripheral blood. All receptors derive from a woman in her thirties or forties who had recovered from COVID-19.

The V gene is TRBV5-1, the J gene TRBJ1-1, with a possible D match to TRBD1 (6 bases). With 4 bases removed from V and 0 bases from J, the gap between germline ends came to 10 bases. Germline CDR1 and CDR2: SGHRS and YFSETQ. This CDR3 region has 14 residues. CDR3 sequence (DNA): TGCGCCAGCAGCCTAAGGGGGATGAACACTGAAGCTTTCTTT. Its protein product is CASSLRGMNTEAFF.

This chain links TRBV30 with TRBJ1-2; unclear D gene. The V and J ends lost 2 bases and 10 bases respectively, with 5 bases between them. This CDR3 has 9 residues. Germline CDR1 and CDR2: GTSNPN and SVGIG (reference sequence). The CDR3 nucleotides are TGTGCCTGGAGTCCTCCCTACACCTTC. Amino acid sequence: CAWSPPYTF. Full variable domain (missing parts from reference TRBV30 and TRBJ1-2): SQTIHQWPATLVQPVGSPLSLECTVEGTSNPNLYWYRQAAGRGLQLLFYSVGIGQISSEVPQNLSASRPQDRQFILSSKKLLLSDSGFYLCAWSPPYTFGSGTRLTVV.

The rearrangement uses TRBV9 and TRBJ2-7, with 9 bases aligning to TRBD1. CDR3 length: 14 amino acids. CDR1 SGDLS and CDR2 YYNGEE come from the germline V gene. V was clipped by 4 bases and J by 4 bases; unmatched bases: 6. CDR3 sequence: CASSTATGGYEQYF. Written as DNA, the CDR3 is TGTGCCAGCAGCACAGCGACAGGGGGGTACGAGCAGTACTTC.

The chain combines TRBV5-1 with TRBJ1-2; D may be TRBD1 (5 bases). Looked up from germline, CDR1 is SGHRS and CDR2 is YFSETQ. The CDR3 spans 17 residues. The V gene lost 2 bases and the J gene lost 8 bases, with 25 bases spanning the gap. The CDR3 reads CASSFLGTGREAEGYTF. In nucleotides, the CDR3 is TGCGCCAGCAGCTTCTTAGGAACAGGCAGGGAGGCGGAAGGCTACACCTTC.

V gene TRBV5-1 combines with J gene TRBJ1-1; perhaps TRBD1 as D (5 bases). This CDR3 has 14 residues. Germline CDR1 and CDR2: SGHRS and YFSETQ. The V gene lost 6 bases and the J gene lost 0 bases, with 12 bases spanning the gap. CDR3: CASNSKGLNTEAFF. In DNA, the CDR3 is TGCGCCAGCAATTCGAAGGGGCTGAACACTGAAGCTTTCTTT. Using reference TRBV5-1 and TRBJ1-1 for the parts outside the CDR3, the full variable domain is KAGVTQTPRYLIKTRGQQVTLSCSPISGHRSVSWYQQTPGQGLQFLFEYFSETQRNKGNFPGRFSGRQFSNSRSEMNVSTLELGDSALYLCASNSKGLNTEAFFGQGTRLTVV.

The rearrangement uses TRBV15 and TRBJ2-5; tentatively, D is TRBD1 (6 bases). This CDR3 contains 14 residues. Germline CDR1 is LNHNV and CDR2 is YYDKDF (reference sequence). Between the trimmed V and J ends, which lost 3 bases and 4 bases, there was a span of 12 bases. The CDR3 reads CATSRGAGPETQYF. The DNA of the CDR3 is TGTGCCACCAGCAGGGGGGCAGGACCAGAGACCCAGTACTTC. Complete variable domain (other parts from reference TRBV15 and TRBJ2-5): DAMVIQNPRYQVTQFGKPVTLSCSQTLNHNVMYWYQQKSSQAPKLLFHYYDKDFNNEADTPDNFQSRRPNTSFCFLDIRSPGLGDTAMYLCATSRGAGPETQYFGPGTRLLVL.

V is TRBV5-1 and J is TRBJ1-1; 10 nucleotides align to TRBD1. The CDR3 has 16 amino acids. Germline assignment: CDR1 SGHRS and CDR2 YFSETQ. The junction had 6 bases not matched to a gene; V was cut back by 0 bases and J by 4 bases. CDR3 in amino acids: CASSLAGTGVGTEAFF. Written as DNA, the CDR3 is TGCGCCAGCAGCTTGGCCGGGACAGGGGTGGGCACTGAAGCTTTCTTT.

V gene TRBV5-1 combines with J gene TRBJ1-6, with D perhaps matching TRBD1 (5 bases). V was pared by 1 base and J by 7 bases, with 12 bases between. The CDR3 is 15 residues long. Germline lookup yields CDR1 SGHRS and CDR2 YFSETQ. The CDR3 loop reads CASSLQAGLNSPLHF. The CDR3 bases are TGCGCCAGCAGCTTGCAGGCAGGGTTGAATTCACCCCTCCACTTT.

The V and J genes are TRBV30 and TRBJ2-3, with 10 bases identical to TRBD2. This CDR3 contains 14 residues. V shed 3 bases, J shed 2 bases, and the junction held 2 bases outside the gene matches. CDR1 and CDR2 (germline): GTSNPN, SVGIG (reference sequence). The CDR3 bases are TGTGCCTGGAGCGGACTAGCGGTCACAGATACGCAGTATTTT. Amino acid sequence: CAWSGLAVTDTQYF. Variable domain in full (rest from reference TRBV30 and TRBJ2-3): SQTIHQWPATLVQPVGSPLSLECTVEGTSNPNLYWYRQAAGRGLQLLFYSVGIGQISSEVPQNLSASRPQDRQFILSSKKLLLSDSGFYLCAWSGLAVTDTQYFGPGTRLTVL.

V is TRBV7-6 and J is TRBJ2-7, with 9 positions matching TRBD2. Germline V gene lookup returns CDR1 SGHVS and CDR2 FNYEAQ. The V gene end was trimmed by 3 bases and the J gene end by 3 bases; junction bases not matched to a gene: 6. CDR3 length equals 15 residues. CDR3 protein: CASSFLAGSHYEQYF. CDR3 DNA sequence: TGTGCCAGCAGCTTCCTAGCGGGGAGCCACTACGAGCAGTACTTC.

The J gene is TRBJ2-1, the V gene TRBV11-2; possibly TRBD2 for D (5 bases). Germline CDR1 and CDR2: SGHAT and FQNNGV. The CDR3 totals 12 residues. Trimming left V 6 bases short and J 5 bases short, with 8 bases between. CDR3: CASSSRDNEQFF. Here the CDR3 DNA reads TGTGCCAGCAGTTCGAGGGACAATGAGCAGTTCTTC.

This clone was recorded once. The chain recombines TRBV20-1 with TRBJ2-4; no clear D. The CDR3 runs 15 residues. Germline assignment: CDR1 DFQATT and CDR2 SNEGSKA (reference sequence). Trimming shortened V by 3 bases and J by 0 bases, and 12 bases separated the two germline ends. The CDR3 nucleotides are TGCAGTGCTAGTCCCGCCCACTCAGCCAAAAACATTCAGTACTTC. This sequence encodes CSASPAHSAKNIQYF.

This clone was observed once. This chain links TRBV7-8 with TRBJ2-1; 8 positions match TRBD1. J gave up 10 bases and V 5 bases, and 13 bases lay outside the gene matches. CDR3 length: 15 amino acids. Germline CDR1 reads SGHVS; CDR2 reads FQNEAQ. DNA for the CDR3: TGTGCCAGCAGCACTAGACAGGGGCTCGCCACCGAGCAGTTCTTC. Its protein is CASSTRQGLATEQFF.

The chain combines TRBV27 with TRBJ1-6; perhaps TRBD1 as D (6 bases). Germline loops: CDR1 MNHEY, CDR2 SMNVEV (reference sequence). CDR3 length: 14 residues. V was cut by 6 bases and J by 9 bases, with 15 bases left in between. The CDR3 loop is CASRQGAPGSPLHF. The CDR3 DNA reads TGTGCCAGCAGACAGGGTGCCCCCGGTTCACCCCTCCACTTT.

The chain uses TRBV10-1 and TRBJ2-7, with 7 positions matching TRBD1. The CDR3 covers 13 residues. Germline CDR1 WNHNN, CDR2 SYGVQD (reference sequence). J gave up 1 base and V 6 bases, and 3 bases lay outside the gene matches. As DNA, the CDR3 is TGCGCCAGCAGCCGGGACAGTTCCTACGAGCAGTACTTC. This sequence encodes CASSRDSSYEQYF.

The CDR3 DNA is TGTGCCAGTAGTATTCTACAGGTTTATGGCTACACCTTC. It is translated as CASSILQVYGYTF. This chain joins TRBV19 and TRBJ1-2; possibly TRBD1 for D (5 bases). The germline V gene has CDR1 LNHDA and CDR2 SQIVND (reference sequence). Trimming stripped 3 bases from V and 5 bases from J, with 10 bases between. The CDR3 runs to 13 residues. Using reference TRBV19 and TRBJ1-2 for the parts outside the CDR3, the full variable domain is DGGITQSPKYLFRKEGQNVTLSCEQNLNHDAMYWYRQDPGQGLRLIYYSQIVNDFQKGDIAEGYSVSREKKESFPLTVTSAQKNPTAFYLCASSILQVYGYTFGSGTRLTVV.

The rearrangement joins TRBV2 to TRBJ2-2, with 7 bases aligning to TRBD1. Germline V gene sequence: CDR1 SNHLY, CDR2 FYNNEI. Trimming at V came to 5 bases and at J to 4 bases, leaving 1 base not matched to a gene. The CDR3 is 13 amino acids. The CDR3 region is CASSRQGTGELFF. CDR3 coding DNA: TGTGCCAGCAGTCGACAGGGCACCGGGGAGCTGTTTTTT.

The chain couples TRBV6-5 to TRBJ1-2, with 7 bases lining up with TRBD1. CDR3 length equals 13 residues. Trimming removed 6 bases from V and 4 bases from J; junction bases left unmatched: 5. CDR1 and CDR2 from the germline V gene are MNHEY and SVGAGI. This CDR3 reads CASSRDSFYGYTF. For the CDR3, the DNA is TGTGCCAGCAGCAGGGACAGCTTCTATGGCTACACCTTC.

CDR3 bases: TGTGCCAGCAGTAGGGACTACCAAGAGACCCAGTACTTC. Amino acids: CASSRDYQETQYF. The V call is TRBV6-2 or TRBV6-3, the J call TRBJ2-5, with a possible D match to TRBD2 (6 bases). Deletions cut 5 bases from V and 0 bases from J, with 7 bases between. Germline V gene sequence: CDR1 MNHEY, CDR2 SVGEGT. CDR3 length equals 13 residues.

The chain has TRBV18 and TRBJ2-7; TRBD2 agrees at 7 bases. The junction had 13 bases not matched to a gene; V was cut back by 3 bases and J by 5 bases. The germline V gene has CDR1 KGHSH and CDR2 LQKENI. The CDR3 length is 16 residues. Written as DNA, the CDR3 is TGTGCCAGCTCACCTATCACCAGCGGGGTTAAAAACGAGCAGTACTTC. Translating gives CASSPITSGVKNEQYF.

The J gene is TRBJ2-7, the V gene TRBV7-9, with D tentatively TRBD1 (6 bases). From germline, CDR1 is SEHNR and CDR2 FQNEAQ (reference sequence). V dropped 5 bases and J dropped 7 bases, with 18 bases sitting between them. The CDR3 length is 14 residues. The CDR3 DNA reads as TGTGCCAGCAGCGAACAGGGTGCACAAGTTGAGCAGTACTTC. It encodes CASSEQGAQVEQYF.

This chain joins TRBV4-3 and TRBJ1-2, with a weak D call TRBD1 (5 bases). This CDR3 contains 14 residues. The germline gives CDR1 LGHNA, CDR2 YSLEER. The V gene lost 4 bases and the J gene lost 3 bases, with 12 bases spanning the gap. In DNA form, the CDR3 reads TGCGCCAGCAGCCCCTCAGGGCGCGACTATGGCTACACCTTC. The encoded protein is CASSPSGRDYGYTF.

V and J are TRBV19 and TRBJ2-1; 13 positions match TRBD2. This CDR3 has 17 amino acids. The germline V gene encodes CDR1 LNHDA and CDR2 SQIVND (reference sequence). J gave up 7 bases and V 4 bases, and 10 bases lay outside the gene matches. CDR3 bases: TGTGCCAGTAGTACCATACCGACTAGCGGGGGGCGTAATGAGCAGTTCTTC. Amino acids: CASSTIPTSGGRNEQFF.

The genes are TRBV7-9 and TRBJ1-2; TRBD1 agrees at 7 bases. The CDR3 has 14 residues. The germline V gene encodes CDR1 SEHNR and CDR2 FQNEAQ (reference sequence). J gave up 5 bases and V 5 bases, and 8 bases lay outside the gene matches. DNA for the CDR3: TGTGCCAGCAGCCTCCCGGGACAGCAATATGGCTACACCTTC. It is translated as CASSLPGQQYGYTF.

The chain uses TRBV18 and TRBJ1-6, with 9 bases that match TRBD1. V gave up 2 bases and J gave up 5 bases; unmatched junction bases: 4. This CDR3 comprises 16 residues. Germline CDR1 and CDR2: KGHSH and LQKENI. The CDR3 nucleotides read TGTGCCAGCTCACCAATGGGACAGGGAAATAATTCACCCCTCCACTTT. Its protein is CASSPMGQGNNSPLHF.

This clone was counted between two and nine times. The rearrangement uses TRBV5-1 and TRBJ1-1, with 8 bases fitting TRBD1. This CDR3 region has 15 residues. V gave up 4 bases and J gave up 1 base; unmatched junction bases: 6. CDR1 is SGHRS and CDR2 is YFSETQ in the germline V gene. CDR3 sequence (DNA): TGCGCCAGCAGCGTACGGACAGGGCCGAACACTGAAGCTTTCTTT. This translates into CASSVRTGPNTEAFF. Full variable domain (outside the CDR3, taken from reference TRBV5-1 and TRBJ1-1): KAGVTQTPRYLIKTRGQQVTLSCSPISGHRSVSWYQQTPGQGLQFLFEYFSETQRNKGNFPGRFSGRQFSNSRSEMNVSTLELGDSALYLCASSVRTGPNTEAFFGQGTRLTVV.

This clone was counted a single time. The chain uses TRBV5-1 and TRBJ2-7, with TRBD1 identical over 7 bases. The length of the CDR3 is 15 residues. With V trimmed by 4 bases and J by 7 bases, 14 bases remained unmatched. CDR1 is SGHRS, CDR2 YFSETQ, per germline. The CDR3 reads CASSNTGTVPLEQYF. The DNA for the CDR3 is TGCGCCAGCAGCAACACCGGGACAGTTCCCCTGGAGCAGTACTTC.